The following is a T cell receptor (beta chain) sequence with its context. No antigen is known for it. Per CD8+ T cell subset, triplicate sorts of approximately 290,000 cells each were done. This sample was taken from a study of CXCR3-negative and CXCR3-positive naive CD8 T cells. Study-level points and caveats: CXCR3 levels fell partly with cryopreservation; most assays relied on fresh PBMCs. Naive subsets were similarly diverse, while memory CD8+ repertoires were much less diverse.

The CDR3 totals 15 residues. CDR1 is SGHTA and CDR2 is FQGTGA in the germline V gene. TRB cDNA libraries were made by UMI-labeled 5' RACE. TCRdb reanalyzed the 5' RACE reads and collapses them to one entry per CDR3 protein, without DNA. The repertoire table contains tens of thousands of distinct CDR3 sequences. The source of this sequence is a human donor in good health. Some clones in this sample may be carry-over from other donors' samples. What was sequenced was naive CXCR3- CD8+ T cells from blood. Subset meaning: CD45RO-CCR7+CD27+CD95- naive CD8+ T cells lacking CXCR3 (TNR3-). The chain uses TRBV7-3 and TRBJ2-1; with no DNA, the TCRdb D assignment of TRBD2 cannot be verified. The CDR3 spells CASSLSGLAGYEQFF.